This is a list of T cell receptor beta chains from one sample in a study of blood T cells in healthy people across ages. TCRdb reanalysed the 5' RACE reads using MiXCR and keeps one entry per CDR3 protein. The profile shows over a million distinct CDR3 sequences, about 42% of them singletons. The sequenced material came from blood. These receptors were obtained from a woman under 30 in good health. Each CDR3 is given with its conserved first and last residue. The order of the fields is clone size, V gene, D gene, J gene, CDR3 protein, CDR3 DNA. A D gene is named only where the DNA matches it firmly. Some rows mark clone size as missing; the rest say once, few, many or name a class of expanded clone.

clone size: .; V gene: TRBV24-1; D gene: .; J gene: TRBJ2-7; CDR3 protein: CATSDFAGGQYF; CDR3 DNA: TGTGCCACCAGTGATTTCGCGGGTGGGCAGTACTTC
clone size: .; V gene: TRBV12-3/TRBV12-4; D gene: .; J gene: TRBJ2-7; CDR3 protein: CASSWGGPEYEQYF; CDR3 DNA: TGTGCCAGCAGCTGGGGGGGCCCTGAGTACGAGCAGTACTTC
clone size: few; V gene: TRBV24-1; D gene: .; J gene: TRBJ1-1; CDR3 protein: CASVRGNTEAFF; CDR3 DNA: TGTGCCTCAGTCCGGGGGAACACTGAAGCTTTCTTT
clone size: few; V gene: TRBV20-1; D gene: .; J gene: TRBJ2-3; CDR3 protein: CSVRLGGTTDTQYF; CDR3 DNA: TGCAGTGTAAGACTAGGCGGGACGACAGATACGCAGTATTTT
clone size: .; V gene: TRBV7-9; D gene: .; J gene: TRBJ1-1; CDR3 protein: CASSKGGPNTEAFF; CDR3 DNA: TGTGCCAGCAGCAAGGGGGGGCCGAACACTGAAGCTTTCTTT
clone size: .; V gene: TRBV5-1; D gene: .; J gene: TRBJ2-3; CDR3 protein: CASSGGVLSTDTQYF; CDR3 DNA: TGCGCCAGCAGCGGAGGGGTCTTGAGCACAGATACGCAGTATTTT
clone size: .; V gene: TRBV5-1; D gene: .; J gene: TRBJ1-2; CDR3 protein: CASSRLLVQTNYGYTF; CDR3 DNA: TGCGCCAGCAGCCGCTTGCTCGTCCAGACTAACTATGGCTACACCTTC
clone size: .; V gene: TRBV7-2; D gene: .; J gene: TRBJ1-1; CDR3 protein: CASSHSGGGVNTEAFF; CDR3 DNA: TGTGCCAGCAGCCATAGTGGGGGGGGAGTGAACACTGAAGCTTTCTTT
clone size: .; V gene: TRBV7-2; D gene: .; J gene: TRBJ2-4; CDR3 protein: CASSLYQDIQYF; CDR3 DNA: TGTGCCAGCAGCTTATATCAAGACATTCAGTACTTC
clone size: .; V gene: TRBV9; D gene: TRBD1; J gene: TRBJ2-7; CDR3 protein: CASSGGTGSYNEQYF; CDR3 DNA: TGTGCCAGCAGTGGCGGGACAGGCTCCTACAATGAGCAGTACTTC
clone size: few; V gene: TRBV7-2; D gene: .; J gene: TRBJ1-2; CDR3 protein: CASTKPGRVLGYTF; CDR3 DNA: TGTGCCAGCACCAAACCGGGACGCGTGCTCGGCTACACCTTC
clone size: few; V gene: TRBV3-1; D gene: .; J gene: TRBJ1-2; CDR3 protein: CASSQAAVDYGYTF; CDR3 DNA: TGTGCCAGCAGCCAAGCAGCGGTGGACTATGGCTACACCTTC
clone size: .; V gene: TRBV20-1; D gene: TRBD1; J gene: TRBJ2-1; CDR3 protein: CSARPTGPEQFF; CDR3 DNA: TGCAGTGCCCGCCCGACAGGGCCCGAGCAGTTCTTC
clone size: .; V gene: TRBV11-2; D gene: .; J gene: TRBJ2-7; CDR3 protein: CASSGRESEQYF; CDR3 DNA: TGTGCCAGCAGCGGACGGGAGAGCGAGCAGTACTTC
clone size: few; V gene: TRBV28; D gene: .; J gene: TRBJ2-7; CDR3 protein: CASSPPLAGSLYEQYF; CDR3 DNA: TGTGCCAGCAGCCCCCCTTTGGCGGGAAGTCTGTACGAGCAGTACTTC
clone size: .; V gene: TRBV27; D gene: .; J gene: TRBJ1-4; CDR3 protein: CASSLFKGDGKLFF; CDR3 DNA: TGTGCCAGCAGTTTATTTAAGGGTGACGGAAAACTGTTTTTT
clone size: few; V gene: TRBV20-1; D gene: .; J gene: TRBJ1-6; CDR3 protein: CSALPKGWNSPLHF; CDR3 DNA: TGCAGTGCGCTGCCGAAGGGCTGGAATTCACCCCTCCACTTT
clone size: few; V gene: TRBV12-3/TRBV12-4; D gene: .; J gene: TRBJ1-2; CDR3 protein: CASMIMGGYTF; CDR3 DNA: TGTGCCAGCATGATCATGGGTGGCTACACCTTC
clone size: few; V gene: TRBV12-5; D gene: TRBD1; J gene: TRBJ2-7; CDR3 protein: CASGSTGAYEQYF; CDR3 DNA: TGTGCTAGTGGTTCGACAGGGGCCTACGAGCAGTACTTC
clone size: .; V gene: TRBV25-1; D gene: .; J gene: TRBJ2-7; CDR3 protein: CASSEPGLETYEQYF; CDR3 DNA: TGTGCCAGCAGTGAACCTGGGTTGGAAACCTACGAGCAGTACTTC
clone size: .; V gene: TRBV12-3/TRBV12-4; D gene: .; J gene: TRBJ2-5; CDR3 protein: CASSWTVREQYF; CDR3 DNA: TGTGCCAGCAGTTGGACAGTTAGGGAGCAGTACTTC
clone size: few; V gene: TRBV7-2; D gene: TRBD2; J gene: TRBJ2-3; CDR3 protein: CASSLGLAADFFTDTQYF; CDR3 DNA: TGTGCCAGCAGCTTGGGACTAGCAGCCGACTTTTTCACAGATACGCAGTATTTT
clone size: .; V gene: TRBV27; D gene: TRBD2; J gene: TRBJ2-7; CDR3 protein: CATAGLAGPSYEQYF; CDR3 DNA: TGTGCCACCGCGGGACTAGCGGGGCCATCCTACGAGCAGTACTTC
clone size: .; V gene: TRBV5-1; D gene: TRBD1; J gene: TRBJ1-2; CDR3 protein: CASSLGPQGGPANYGYTF; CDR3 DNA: TGCGCCAGCAGCTTGGGACCTCAGGGGGGCCCCGCTAACTATGGCTACACCTTC
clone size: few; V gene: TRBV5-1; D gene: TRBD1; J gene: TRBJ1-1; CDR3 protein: CASSSWTGRNTEAFF; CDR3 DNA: TGTGCCAGCAGCAGTTGGACAGGGAGGAACACTGAAGCTTTCTTT
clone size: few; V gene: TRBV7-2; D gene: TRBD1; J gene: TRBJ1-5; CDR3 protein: CASSLGGRGPLGGNQPQHF; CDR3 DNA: TGTGCCAGCAGCCTTGGCGGCAGGGGGCCCCTAGGTGGCAATCAGCCCCAGCATTTT